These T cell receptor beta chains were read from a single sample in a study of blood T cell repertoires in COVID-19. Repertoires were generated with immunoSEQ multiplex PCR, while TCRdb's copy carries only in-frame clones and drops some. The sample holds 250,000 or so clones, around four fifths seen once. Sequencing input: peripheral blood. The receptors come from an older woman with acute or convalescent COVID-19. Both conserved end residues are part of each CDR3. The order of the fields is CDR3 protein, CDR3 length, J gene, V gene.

CASSPLTGAPYNSPLHF,17,TRBJ1-6,TRBV18
CASSLGRTAYIYEQYF,16,TRBJ2-7,TRBV5-1
CASSIDGGMTF,11,TRBJ1-2,TRBV19
CASSFNTGGKEQYF,14,TRBJ2-7,TRBV9
CASSSGGNYGYTF,13,TRBJ1-2,TRBV7-2
CASSVAGSGNTIYF,14,TRBJ1-3,TRBV18
CASSDSSGNTIYF,13,TRBJ1-3,TRBV19
CASSLAGRSSGNTIYF,16,TRBJ1-3,TRBV7-9
CASSRRDRGEKLFF,14,TRBJ1-4,TRBV25-1
CASSIWTGYSNQPQHF,16,TRBJ1-5,TRBV19
CSASPGTGVGNTIYF,15,TRBJ1-3,TRBV20-1
CASSLRSGGAYEQYF,15,TRBJ2-7,TRBV7-2
CASSLDSYSYEQYF,14,TRBJ2-7,TRBV7-6
CASSIQAGNQPQHF,14,TRBJ1-5,TRBV19
CASSVVGGGNFGNTIYF,17,TRBJ1-3,TRBV9
CASSVATRESGNTIYF,16,TRBJ1-3,TRBV9
CSVDTPDSRSPNYGYTF,17,TRBJ1-2,TRBV29-1
CASSPPSAPEQYF,13,TRBJ2-7,TRBV19
CASSQEGRGRMGICKAFF,18,TRBJ1-1,TRBV14
CAGGTSGSTDTQYF,14,TRBJ2-3,TRBV18
CASSLAGSYGYTF,13,TRBJ1-2,TRBV5-1
CASSLFDTGELFF,13,TRBJ2-2,TRBV5-1
CAINTGQSLISGNTIYF,17,TRBJ1-3,TRBV10-3
CASSQGRGRVDEQFF,15,TRBJ2-1,TRBV11-3
CASSLVGSPGQPQHF,15,TRBJ1-5,TRBV5-1
CASSGGTKSEKLFF,14,TRBJ1-4,TRBV25-1
CASSWGTLANYGYTF,15,TRBJ1-2,TRBV5-1
CASSKTELNYGYTF,14,TRBJ1-2,TRBV2
CASSQGKNTEAFF,13,TRBJ1-1,TRBV19
CASSFGGSHSNTEAFF,16,TRBJ1-1,TRBV7-9
CASSPLSQGTEAFF,14,TRBJ1-1,TRBV18
CASSPLGGSNYGYTF,15,TRBJ1-2,TRBV4-2
CASSPNRGNGYTF,13,TRBJ1-2,TRBV6-6
CASSLDRWSTDTQYF,15,TRBJ2-3,TRBV7-9
CASSQALTGETLFF,14,TRBJ1-4,TRBV4-2
CASSLGGSLKREQYF,15,TRBJ2-7,TRBV28
CASSPTAGVVLSANQPQHF,19,TRBJ1-5,TRBV18
CASSYSDRGPYGYTF,15,TRBJ1-2,TRBV6-5
CASSRGQNYGYTF,13,TRBJ1-2,TRBV28
CASSPGTGDGNQPQHF,16,TRBJ1-5,TRBV5-1
CASRDTNYGYTF,12,TRBJ1-2,TRBV19
CATSDSRGRGETQYF,15,TRBJ2-5,TRBV24-1
CASSQGPTETQYF,13,TRBJ2-5,TRBV18
CASSPTTGIYGYTF,14,TRBJ1-2,TRBV11-2
CATSDPRDSLGGNQPQHF,18,TRBJ1-5,TRBV24-1
CASIQGNTIYF,11,TRBJ1-3,TRBV12-3/TRBV12-4
CASSQDLVVGYGYTF,15,TRBJ1-2,TRBV3-1/TRBV3-2
CASSYALGAGGEQFF,15,TRBJ2-1,TRBV6-2/TRBV6-3
CASSQAGGAGLNTEAFF,17,TRBJ1-1,TRBV4-3
CATDWTANSNQPQHF,15,TRBJ1-5,TRBV19
CASSLTTGTNTEAFF,15,TRBJ1-1,TRBV19
CASSVFRVLSNYGYTF,16,TRBJ1-2,TRBV6-1
CASSVGGLATEAFF,14,TRBJ1-1,TRBV2